One T cell receptor (beta chain) is described in this entry. What this receptor recognizes is not known. This record comes from a study of monozygotic twins with inflammatory bowel disease (dated by TCRdb to about 2019). Regarding the research as a whole: A total of roughly 28 monozygotic twin pairs were included in the full study, comprising nine German pairs (four IBD-concordant, five IBD-discordant) and 19 IBD-discordant Danish pairs. Disease-associated traits were sought mainly through comparisons between IBD patients and their genetically identical healthy co-twins within discordant pairs. Each individual had, on average, about 151 000 unique TCRalpha sequences and 181 000 unique TCRbeta sequences available for analysis. Beyond this particular receptor, the publication reports: No single strong signal or clonotype linked to IBD turned up in the results, so the idea that one exists was not supported. The analysis was unable to tell apart different T cell subtypes. IBD patients had lower TCRbeta repertoire diversity, measured by the inverse Simpson index, than their healthy co-twins. Compared with healthy twins, IBD patients shared fewer clonotypes with other individuals, and the difference was most pronounced in patients with signs of disease activity. Because patients received different immunosuppressive treatments, the repertoires may have picked up extra background noise and variability between individuals. No difference in repertoire similarity was observed between concordant and discordant twins, possibly owing to limited statistical power.

Library construction relied on 5' RACE. For each TCR library, roughly 3,600 ng of total RNA was used. For each sample, cDNA synthesis was carried out in eight separate reactions using SMARTScribe reverse transcriptase. During cDNA synthesis, template switching was used to introduce unique molecular identifiers that contained a 6-nucleotide sample barcode. Amplification of TCRalpha and TCRbeta cDNA involved two nested PCRs of approximately 16 and 10 cycles, and each PCR was followed by bead purification. Before amplification, cDNA was treated with uracil DNA-glycosylase and purified using the QIAquick PCR purification kit. In the second PCR, Illumina TruSeq-compatible adapters and sample-specific barcodes were added. TapeStation and Qubit were used to check library quality and concentration, and roughly 5.5 ng of each library was pooled. Pooled libraries were sequenced on an Illumina HiSeq2500 single-index Rapid Run with 2 x 100 bp reads and custom sequencing primers. On the study's bioinformatics: UMI-based consensus assembly with MiGEC version 1.2.6 was used to correct PCR and sequencing errors. MiXCR version 2.1.1 was used to carry out V(D)J alignment, clonotype assembly and CDR3 extraction. Gene usage, clonotype sharing and MAIT/NKT TCR abundance were normalised by analysing the top 1000, 10 000 and 20 000 clonotypes per sample. After downsampling to 27 000 UMIs, diversity was calculated as the inverse Simpson index using the vegan R package. Paired Mann-Whitney U tests on discordant twin pairs were used, with Benjamini-Hochberg multiple-testing correction. With the reads reprocessed by TCRdb, a single entry stands for each CDR3 protein sequence and no DNA is reported. The V and J calls were determined by TCRdb, not by the authors. The record for this sample contains about 330,000 distinct CDR3 sequences. Clones ranked in the top ten supply over 2% of the sample.

As encoded in the germline V gene, CDR1 is SGHDT while CDR2 is YYEEEE. The CDR3 has 15 amino acids, counting the end cysteine and phenylalanine. The entry carries no DNA sequence. From each donor, a roughly 2.5 ml peripheral blood sample was collected into PAXgene tubes and stored at -80 degrees C. Total RNA was isolated from whole blood with the PAXgene blood miRNA kit on an automated QIAcube, without T cell sorting. Peripheral blood from monozygotic twin pairs concordant or discordant for inflammatory bowel disease was subjected to deep TCRalpha and TCRbeta repertoire profiling with unique molecular barcoding. Smoking habits were recorded for all twin pairs, and each individual was classified as a current, former or never smoker.

The rearrangement combines TRBV5-6 with TRBJ2-7; TCRdb reports TRBD2, a call that lacks DNA to check it against. This clonotype was sampled from a human donor with ulcerative colitis or Crohn's disease, or a healthy co-twin of an affected twin (not recorded which). The sequencing sample was made of blood. This receptor has the CDR3 CASSLPGPTPSEQYF.